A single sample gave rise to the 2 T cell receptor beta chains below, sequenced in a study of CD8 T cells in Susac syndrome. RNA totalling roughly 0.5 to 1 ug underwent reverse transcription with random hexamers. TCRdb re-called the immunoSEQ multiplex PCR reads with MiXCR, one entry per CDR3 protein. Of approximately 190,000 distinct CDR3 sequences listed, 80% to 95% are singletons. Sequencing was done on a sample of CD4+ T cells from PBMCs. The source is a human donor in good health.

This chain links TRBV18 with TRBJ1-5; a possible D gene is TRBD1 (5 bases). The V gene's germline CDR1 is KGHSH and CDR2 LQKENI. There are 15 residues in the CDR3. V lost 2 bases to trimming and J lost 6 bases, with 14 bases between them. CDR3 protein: CASSPGTSGGQPQHF. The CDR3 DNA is TGTGCCAGCTCACCAGGGACCTCCGGAGGTCAGCCCCAGCATTTT.

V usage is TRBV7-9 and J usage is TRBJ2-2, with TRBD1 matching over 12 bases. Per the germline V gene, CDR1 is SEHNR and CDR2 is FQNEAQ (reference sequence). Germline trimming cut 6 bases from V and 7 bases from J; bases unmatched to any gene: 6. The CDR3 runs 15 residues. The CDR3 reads CASRTGTGGIGELFF. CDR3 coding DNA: TGTGCCAGCAGAACCGGGACAGGGGGCATCGGGGAGCTGTTTTTT.